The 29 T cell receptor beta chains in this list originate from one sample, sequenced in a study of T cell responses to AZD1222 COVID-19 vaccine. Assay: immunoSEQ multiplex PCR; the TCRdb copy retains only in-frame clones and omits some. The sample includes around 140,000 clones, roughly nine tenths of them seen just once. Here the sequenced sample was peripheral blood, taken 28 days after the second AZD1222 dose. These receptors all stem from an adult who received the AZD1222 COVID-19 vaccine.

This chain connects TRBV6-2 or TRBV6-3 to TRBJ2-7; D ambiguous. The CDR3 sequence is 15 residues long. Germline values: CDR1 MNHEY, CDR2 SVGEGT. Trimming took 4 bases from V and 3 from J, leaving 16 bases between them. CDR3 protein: CASSFDRHGVYEQYF. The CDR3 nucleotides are TGTGCCAGCAGTTTTGACCGTCACGGCGTCTACGAGCAGTACTTC.

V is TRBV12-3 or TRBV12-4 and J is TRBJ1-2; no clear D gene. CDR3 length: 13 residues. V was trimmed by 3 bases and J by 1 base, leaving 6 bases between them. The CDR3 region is CASSLNSNYGYTF. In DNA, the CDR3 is TGTGCCAGCAGTTTGAACAGTAACTATGGCTACACCTTC.

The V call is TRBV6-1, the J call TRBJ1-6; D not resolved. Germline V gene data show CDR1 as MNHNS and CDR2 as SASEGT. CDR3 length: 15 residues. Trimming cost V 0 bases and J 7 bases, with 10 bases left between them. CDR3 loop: CASSEAARANSPLHF. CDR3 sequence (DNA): TGTGCCAGCAGTGAAGCGGCAAGGGCGAATTCACCCCTCCACTTT.

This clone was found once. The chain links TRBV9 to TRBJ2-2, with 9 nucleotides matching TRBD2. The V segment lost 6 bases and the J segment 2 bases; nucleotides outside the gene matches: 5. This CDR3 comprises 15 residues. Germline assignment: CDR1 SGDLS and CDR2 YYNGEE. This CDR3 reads CASNTGLANTGELFF. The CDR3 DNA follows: TGTGCCAGCAACACGGGACTAGCAAACACCGGGGAGCTGTTTTTT.

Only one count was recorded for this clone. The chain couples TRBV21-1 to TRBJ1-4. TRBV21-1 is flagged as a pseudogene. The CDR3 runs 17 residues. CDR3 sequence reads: CASSKVTRENTNEKLFF. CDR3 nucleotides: TGTGCCAGCAGCAAAGTTACCAGGGAGAACACTAATGAAAAACTGTTTTTT.

The CDR3 spells CASSPGTGLTDTQYF. CDR3 nucleotides: TGTGCCAGCAGCCCCGGGACAGGGCTAACAGATACGCAGTATTTT. This sequence joins TRBV7-2 and TRBJ2-3; 9 nucleotides agree with TRBD1. V lost 5 bases, J lost 3 bases, and 6 bases stayed unmatched. Germline V gene sequence: CDR1 SGHTA, CDR2 FQGNSA. This CDR3 contains 15 residues.

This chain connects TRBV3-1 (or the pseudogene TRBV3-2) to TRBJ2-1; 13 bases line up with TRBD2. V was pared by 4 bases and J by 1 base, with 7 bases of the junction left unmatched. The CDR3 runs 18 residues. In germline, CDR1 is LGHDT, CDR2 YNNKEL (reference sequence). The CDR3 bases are TGTGCCAGCAGCCGGGGACTAGCGGGACTTGGTTCCTACAATGAGCAGTTCTTC. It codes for CASSRGLAGLGSYNEQFF.

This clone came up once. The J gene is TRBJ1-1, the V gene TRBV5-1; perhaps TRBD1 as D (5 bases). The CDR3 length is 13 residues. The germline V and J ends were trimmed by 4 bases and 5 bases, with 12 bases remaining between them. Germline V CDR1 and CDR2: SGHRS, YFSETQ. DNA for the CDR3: TGCGCCAGCAGCCCCAGAGGGGAGACTGAAGCTTTCTTT. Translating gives CASSPRGETEAFF.

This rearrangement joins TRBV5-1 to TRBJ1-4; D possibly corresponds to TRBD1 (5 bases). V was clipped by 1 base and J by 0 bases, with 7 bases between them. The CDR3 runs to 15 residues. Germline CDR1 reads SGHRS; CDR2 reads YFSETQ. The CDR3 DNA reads TGCGCCAGCAGCTTGCCCAGGGCAACTAATGAAAAACTGTTTTTT. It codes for CASSLPRATNEKLFF.

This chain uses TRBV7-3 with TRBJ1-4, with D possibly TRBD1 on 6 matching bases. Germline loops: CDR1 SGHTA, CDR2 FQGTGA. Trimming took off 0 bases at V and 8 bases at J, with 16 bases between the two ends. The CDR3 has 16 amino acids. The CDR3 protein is CASSLTFGGLVEKLFF. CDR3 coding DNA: TGTGCCAGCAGCTTAACGTTCGGGGGGCTAGTAGAAAAACTGTTTTTT.

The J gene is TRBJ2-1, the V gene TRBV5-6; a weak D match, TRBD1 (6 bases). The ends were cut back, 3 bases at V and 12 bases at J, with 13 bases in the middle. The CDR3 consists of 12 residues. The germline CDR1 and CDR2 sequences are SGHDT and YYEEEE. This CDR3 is CASSWFGQPQFF. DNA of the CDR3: TGTGCCAGCAGCTGGTTTGGACAGCCGCAGTTCTTC.

CDR3 sequence (DNA): TGTGCCAGCACCCCCGCGGGCACTGAAGCTTTCTTT. Protein product: CASTPAGTEAFF. This chain joins TRBV6-5 and TRBJ1-1; D remains ambiguous. The CDR3 is 12 residues long. Germline V gene sequence: CDR1 MNHEY, CDR2 SVGAGI. V lost 7 bases and J lost 4, with 10 bases in between.

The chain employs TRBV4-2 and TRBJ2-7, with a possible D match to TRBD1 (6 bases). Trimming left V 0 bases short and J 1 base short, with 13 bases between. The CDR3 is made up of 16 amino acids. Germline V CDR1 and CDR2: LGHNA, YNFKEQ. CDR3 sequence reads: CASSQDRGQPSYEQYF. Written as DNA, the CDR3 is TGTGCCAGCAGCCAAGACCGAGGACAGCCATCCTACGAGCAGTACTTC.

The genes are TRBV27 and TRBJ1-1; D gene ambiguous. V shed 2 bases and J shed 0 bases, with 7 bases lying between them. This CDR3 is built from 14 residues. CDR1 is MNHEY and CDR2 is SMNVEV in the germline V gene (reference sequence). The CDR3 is CASSLAGMNTEAFF. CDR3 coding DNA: TGTGCCAGCAGTTTAGCGGGAATGAACACTGAAGCTTTCTTT.

The CDR3 region is CASRRGERDTQYF. DNA of the CDR3: TGTGCCAGCAGACGAGGTGAGAGAGATACGCAGTATTTT. The chain uses TRBV7-9 and TRBJ2-3; D is unresolved. V lost 6 bases, J lost 5 bases, and 12 bases lay in between. The CDR3 sequence is 13 residues long. Germline V gene lookup returns CDR1 SEHNR and CDR2 FQNEAQ (reference sequence). The full variable domain, completed using reference TRBV7-9 and TRBJ2-3, is DTGVSQNPRHKITKRGQNVTFRCDPISEHNRLYWYRQTLGQGPEFLTYFQNEAQLEKSRLLSDRFSAERPKGSFSTLEIQRTEQGDSAMYLCASRRGERDTQYFGPGTRLTVL.

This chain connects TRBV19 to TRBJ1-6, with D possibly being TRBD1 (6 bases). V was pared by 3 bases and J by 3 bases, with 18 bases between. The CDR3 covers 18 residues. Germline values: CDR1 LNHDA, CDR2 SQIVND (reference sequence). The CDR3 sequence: CASSMGGPPEIYNSPLHF. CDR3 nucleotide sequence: TGTGCCAGTAGTATGGGGGGGCCCCCGGAGATCTATAATTCACCCCTCCACTTT. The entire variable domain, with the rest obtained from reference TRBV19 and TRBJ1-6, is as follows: DGGITQSPKYLFRKEGQNVTLSCEQNLNHDAMYWYRQDPGQGLRLIYYSQIVNDFQKGDIAEGYSVSREKKESFPLTVTSAQKNPTAFYLCASSMGGPPEIYNSPLHFGNGTRLTVT.

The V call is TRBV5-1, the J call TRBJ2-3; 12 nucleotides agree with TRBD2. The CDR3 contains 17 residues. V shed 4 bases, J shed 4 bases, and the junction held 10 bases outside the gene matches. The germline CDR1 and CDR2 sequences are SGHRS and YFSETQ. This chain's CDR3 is CASSGATSGSNPDTQYF. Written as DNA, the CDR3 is TGCGCCAGCAGCGGAGCGACTAGCGGGAGTAATCCAGATACGCAGTATTTT.

CDR3 residues: CASSRTGVRGDFRSYEQYF. The DNA of the CDR3 is TGTGCCAGCAGTCGGACAGGGGTTAGGGGGGACTTCAGGTCCTACGAGCAGTACTTC. This chain joins TRBV27 and TRBJ2-7, with 9 positions matching TRBD1. The CDR3 has 19 residues. J was trimmed by 1 base and V by 5 bases; bases with no gene match: 18. Looked up from germline, CDR1 is MNHEY and CDR2 is SMNVEV (reference sequence).

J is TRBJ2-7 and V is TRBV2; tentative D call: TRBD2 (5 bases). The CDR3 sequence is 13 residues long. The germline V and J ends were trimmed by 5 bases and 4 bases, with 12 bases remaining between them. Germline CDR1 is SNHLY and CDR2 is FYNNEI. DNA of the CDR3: TGTGCCAGCAGTATCCAGCGGTCGTACGAGCAGTACTTC. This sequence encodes CASSIQRSYEQYF.

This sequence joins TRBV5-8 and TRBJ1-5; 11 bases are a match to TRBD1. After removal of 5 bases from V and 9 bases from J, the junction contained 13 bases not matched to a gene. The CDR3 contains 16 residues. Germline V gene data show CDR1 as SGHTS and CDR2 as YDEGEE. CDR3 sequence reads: CASRRRDRGSQWPQHF. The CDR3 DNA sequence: TGTGCCAGCAGACGACGGGACAGGGGGTCCCAATGGCCCCAGCATTTT.

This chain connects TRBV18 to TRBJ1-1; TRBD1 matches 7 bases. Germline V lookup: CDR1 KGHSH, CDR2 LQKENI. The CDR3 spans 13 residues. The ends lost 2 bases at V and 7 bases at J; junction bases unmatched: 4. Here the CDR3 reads CASSPNRDSEAFF. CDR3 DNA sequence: TGTGCCAGCTCACCAAACCGGGACAGTGAAGCTTTCTTT. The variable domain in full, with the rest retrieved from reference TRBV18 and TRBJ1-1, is NAGVMQNPRHLVRRRGQEARLRCSPMKGHSHVYWYRQLPEEGLKFMVYLQKENIIDESGMPKERFSAEFPKEGPSILRIQQVVRGDSAAYFCASSPNRDSEAFFGQGTRLTVV.

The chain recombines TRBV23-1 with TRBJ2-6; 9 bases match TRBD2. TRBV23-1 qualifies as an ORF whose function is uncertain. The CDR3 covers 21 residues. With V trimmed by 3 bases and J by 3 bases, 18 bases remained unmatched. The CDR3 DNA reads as TGCGCCAGCAGTCACTCCAGCCCCTTGGGCGGGAGGGCCTGTGGGGCCAACGTCCTGACTTTC. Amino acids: CASSHSSPLGGRACGANVLTF.

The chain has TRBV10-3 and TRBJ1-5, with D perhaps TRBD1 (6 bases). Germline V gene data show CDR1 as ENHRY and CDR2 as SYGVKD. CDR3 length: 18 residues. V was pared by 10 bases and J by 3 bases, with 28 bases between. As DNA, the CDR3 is TGTGCCACAGGCATACAAGGGGGAGTCGGGGAGGACAATCAGCCCCAGCATTTT. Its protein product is CATGIQGGVGEDNQPQHF.

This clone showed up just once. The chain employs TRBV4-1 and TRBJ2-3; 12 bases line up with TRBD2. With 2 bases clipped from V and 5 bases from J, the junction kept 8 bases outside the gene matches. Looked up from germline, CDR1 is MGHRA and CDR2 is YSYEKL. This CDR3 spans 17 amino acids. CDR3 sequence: CASSQRWASGREDTQYF. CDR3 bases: TGCGCCAGCAGCCAACGCTGGGCTAGCGGGAGGGAAGATACGCAGTATTTT.

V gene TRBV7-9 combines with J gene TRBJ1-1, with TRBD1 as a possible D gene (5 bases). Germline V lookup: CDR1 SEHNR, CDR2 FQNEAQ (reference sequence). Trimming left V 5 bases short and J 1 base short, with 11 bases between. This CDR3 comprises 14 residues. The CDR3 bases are TGTGCCAGCAGCGCCCGGGACCCGAACACTGAAGCTTTCTTT. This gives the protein CASSARDPNTEAFF.

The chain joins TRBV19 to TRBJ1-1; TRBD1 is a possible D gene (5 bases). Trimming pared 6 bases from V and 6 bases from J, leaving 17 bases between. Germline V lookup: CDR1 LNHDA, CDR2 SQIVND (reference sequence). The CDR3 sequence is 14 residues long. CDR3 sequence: CASSPVGGRAEAFF. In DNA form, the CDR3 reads TGTGCCAGTAGCCCCGTGGGGGGACGAGCTGAAGCTTTCTTT.

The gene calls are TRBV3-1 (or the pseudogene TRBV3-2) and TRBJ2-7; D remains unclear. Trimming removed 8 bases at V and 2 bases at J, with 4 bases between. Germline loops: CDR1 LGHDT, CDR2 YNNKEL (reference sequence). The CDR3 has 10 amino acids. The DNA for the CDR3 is TGTGCCAGCGGGCCCTACGAGCAGTACTTC. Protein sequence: CASGPYEQYF.

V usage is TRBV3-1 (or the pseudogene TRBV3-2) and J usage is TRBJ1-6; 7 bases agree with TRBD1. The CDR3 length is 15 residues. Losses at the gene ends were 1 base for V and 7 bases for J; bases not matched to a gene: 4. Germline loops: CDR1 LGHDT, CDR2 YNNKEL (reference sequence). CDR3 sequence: CASSQATGVNSPLHF. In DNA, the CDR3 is TGTGCCAGCAGCCAAGCTACAGGGGTAAATTCACCCCTCCACTTT.

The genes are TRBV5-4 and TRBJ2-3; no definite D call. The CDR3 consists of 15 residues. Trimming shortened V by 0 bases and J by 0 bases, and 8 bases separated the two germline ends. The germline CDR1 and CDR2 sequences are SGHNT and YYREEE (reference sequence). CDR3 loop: CASSLGGSSTDTQYF. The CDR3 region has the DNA TGTGCCAGCAGCTTGGGCGGATCTAGCACAGATACGCAGTATTTT.